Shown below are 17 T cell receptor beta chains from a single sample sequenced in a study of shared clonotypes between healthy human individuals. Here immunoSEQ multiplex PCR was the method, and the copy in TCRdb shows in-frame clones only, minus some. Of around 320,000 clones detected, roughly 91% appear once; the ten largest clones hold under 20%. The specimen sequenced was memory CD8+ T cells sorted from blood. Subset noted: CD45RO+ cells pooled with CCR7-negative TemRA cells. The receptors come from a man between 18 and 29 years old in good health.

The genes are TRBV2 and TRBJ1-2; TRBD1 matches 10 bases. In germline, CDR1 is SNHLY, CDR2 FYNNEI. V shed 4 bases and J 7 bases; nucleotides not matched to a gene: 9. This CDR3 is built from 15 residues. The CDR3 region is CASSGRPGQGSGYTF. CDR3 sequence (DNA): TGTGCCAGCAGTGGTCGGCCGGGACAGGGGAGTGGCTACACCTTC.

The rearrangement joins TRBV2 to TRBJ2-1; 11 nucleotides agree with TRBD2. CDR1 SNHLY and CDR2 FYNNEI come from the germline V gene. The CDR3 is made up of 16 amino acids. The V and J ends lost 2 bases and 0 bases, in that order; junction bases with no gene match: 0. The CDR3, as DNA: TGTGCCAGCAGTGAAACTAGCGGGAGCTCCTACAATGAGCAGTTCTTC. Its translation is CASSETSGSSYNEQFF. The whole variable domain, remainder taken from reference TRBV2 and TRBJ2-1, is EPEVTQTPSHQVTQMGQEVILRCVPISNHLYFYWYRQILGQKVEFLVSFYNNEISEKSEIFDDQFSVERPDGSNFTLKIRSTKLEDSAMYFCASSETSGSSYNEQFFGPGTRLTVL.

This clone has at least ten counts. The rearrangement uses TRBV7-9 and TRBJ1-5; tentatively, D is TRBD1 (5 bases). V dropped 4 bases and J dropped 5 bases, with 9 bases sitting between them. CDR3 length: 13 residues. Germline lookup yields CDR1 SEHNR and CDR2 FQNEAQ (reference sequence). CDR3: CASSSRGDQPQHF. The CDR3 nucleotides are TGTGCCAGCAGCTCCCGGGGGGATCAGCCCCAGCATTTT.

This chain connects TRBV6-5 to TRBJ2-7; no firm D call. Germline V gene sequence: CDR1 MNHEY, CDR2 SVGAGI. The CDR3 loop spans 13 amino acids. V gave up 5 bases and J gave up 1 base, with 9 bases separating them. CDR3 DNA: TGTGCCAGCAGTGGTAGTCTTTCCTACGAGCAGTACTTC. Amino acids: CASSGSLSYEQYF.

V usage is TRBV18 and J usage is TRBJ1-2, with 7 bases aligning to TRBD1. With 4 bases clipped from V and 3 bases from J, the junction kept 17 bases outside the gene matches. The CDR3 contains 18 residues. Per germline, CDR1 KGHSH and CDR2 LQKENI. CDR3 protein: CASSHEGNRTGRYYGYTF. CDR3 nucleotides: TGTGCCAGCTCACACGAGGGGAACCGGACAGGCCGTTACTATGGCTACACCTTC. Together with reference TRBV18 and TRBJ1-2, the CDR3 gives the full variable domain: NAGVMQNPRHLVRRRGQEARLRCSPMKGHSHVYWYRQLPEEGLKFMVYLQKENIIDESGMPKERFSAEFPKEGPSILRIQQVVRGDSAAYFCASSHEGNRTGRYYGYTFGSGTRLTVV.

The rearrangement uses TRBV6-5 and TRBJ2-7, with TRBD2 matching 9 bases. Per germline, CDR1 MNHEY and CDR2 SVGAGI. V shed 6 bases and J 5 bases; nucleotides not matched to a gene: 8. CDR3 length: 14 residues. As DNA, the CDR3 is TGTGCCAGCAGCAACATAGCGGGAGCTAACGAGCAGTACTTC. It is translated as CASSNIAGANEQYF.

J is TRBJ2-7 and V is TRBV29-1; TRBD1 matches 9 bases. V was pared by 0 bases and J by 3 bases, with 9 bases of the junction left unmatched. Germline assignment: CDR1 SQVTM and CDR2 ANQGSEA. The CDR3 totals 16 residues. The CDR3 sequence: CSVEETGQGLSYEQYF. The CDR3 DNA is TGCAGCGTTGAAGAGACTGGACAGGGGTTGAGCTACGAGCAGTACTTC.

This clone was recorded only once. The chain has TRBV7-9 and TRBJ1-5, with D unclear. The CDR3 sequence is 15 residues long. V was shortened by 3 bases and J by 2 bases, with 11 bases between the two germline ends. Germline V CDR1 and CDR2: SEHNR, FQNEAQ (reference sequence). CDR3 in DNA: TGTGCCAGCAGCTTTGAAGGGCGCGGCAATCAGCCCCAGCATTTT. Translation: CASSFEGRGNQPQHF.

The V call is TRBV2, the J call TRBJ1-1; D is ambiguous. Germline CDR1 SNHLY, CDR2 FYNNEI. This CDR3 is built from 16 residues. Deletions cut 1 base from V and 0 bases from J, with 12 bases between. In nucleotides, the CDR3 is TGTGCCAGCAGTGAAGGGAGCGCGGGGATGAACACTGAAGCTTTCTTT. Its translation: CASSEGSAGMNTEAFF.

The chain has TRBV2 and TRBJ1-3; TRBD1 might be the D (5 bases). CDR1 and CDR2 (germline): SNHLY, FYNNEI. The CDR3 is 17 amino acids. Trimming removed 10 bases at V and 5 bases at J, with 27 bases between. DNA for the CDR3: TGTGCCAAGCAGGCCACAAGGGGCTTATTTAAGAGAAACACCATATATTTT. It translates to CAKQATRGLFKRNTIYF.

The CDR3 region has the DNA TGTGCCAGCACCCCGGGACTAGCACACGAGCAGTACTTC. Amino acids: CASTPGLAHEQYF. This chain joins TRBV7-9 and TRBJ2-7, with 9 bases aligning to TRBD2. Germline CDR1 is SEHNR and CDR2 is FQNEAQ (reference sequence). This CDR3 has 13 amino acids. J lost 5 bases, V lost 7 bases, and 6 bases had no gene match.

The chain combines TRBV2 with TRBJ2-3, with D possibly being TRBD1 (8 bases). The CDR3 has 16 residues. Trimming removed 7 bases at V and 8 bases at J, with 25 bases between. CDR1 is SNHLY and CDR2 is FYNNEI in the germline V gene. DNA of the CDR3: TGTGCCAGCACTCCTAACAGGGGGGGTCCTAGGGGTACGCAGTATTTT. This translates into CASTPNRGGPRGTQYF.

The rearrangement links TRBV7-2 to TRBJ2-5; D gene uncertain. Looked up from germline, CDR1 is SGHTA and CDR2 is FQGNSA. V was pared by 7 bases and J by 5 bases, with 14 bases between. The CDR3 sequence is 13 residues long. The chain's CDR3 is CASTFLVGETQYF. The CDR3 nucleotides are TGTGCCAGCACCTTCCTGGTGGGCGAGACCCAGTACTTC.

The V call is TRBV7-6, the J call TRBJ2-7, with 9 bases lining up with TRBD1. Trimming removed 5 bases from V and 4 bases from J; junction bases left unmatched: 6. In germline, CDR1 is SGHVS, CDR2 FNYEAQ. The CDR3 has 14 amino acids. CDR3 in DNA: TGTGCCAGCAGCACCGGGACAGGGCGGTACGAGCAGTACTTC. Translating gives CASSTGTGRYEQYF.

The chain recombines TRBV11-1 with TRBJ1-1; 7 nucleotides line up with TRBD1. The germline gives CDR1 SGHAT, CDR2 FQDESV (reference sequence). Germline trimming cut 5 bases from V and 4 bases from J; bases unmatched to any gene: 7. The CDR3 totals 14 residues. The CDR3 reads CASSQTEGATEAFF. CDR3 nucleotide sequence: TGTGCCAGCAGCCAAACTGAGGGGGCCACTGAAGCTTTCTTT.

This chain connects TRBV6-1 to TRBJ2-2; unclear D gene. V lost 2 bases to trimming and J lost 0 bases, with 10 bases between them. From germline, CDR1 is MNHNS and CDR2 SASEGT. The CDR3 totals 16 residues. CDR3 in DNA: TGTGCCAGCAGTGAAAATACTAACGCGAACACCGGGGAGCTGTTTTTT. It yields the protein CASSENTNANTGELFF.

As DNA, the CDR3 is TGTGCCAGCAGTCCCGGGACAGGGAGCTCCTACGAGCAGTACTTC. It is translated as CASSPGTGSSYEQYF. This sequence joins TRBV6-6 and TRBJ2-7, with 9 positions matching TRBD1. V lost 5 bases, J lost 0 bases, and 5 bases stayed unmatched. The CDR3 is 15 residues long. Germline-derived CDR1 and CDR2 are MNHNY and SVGAGI (reference sequence).